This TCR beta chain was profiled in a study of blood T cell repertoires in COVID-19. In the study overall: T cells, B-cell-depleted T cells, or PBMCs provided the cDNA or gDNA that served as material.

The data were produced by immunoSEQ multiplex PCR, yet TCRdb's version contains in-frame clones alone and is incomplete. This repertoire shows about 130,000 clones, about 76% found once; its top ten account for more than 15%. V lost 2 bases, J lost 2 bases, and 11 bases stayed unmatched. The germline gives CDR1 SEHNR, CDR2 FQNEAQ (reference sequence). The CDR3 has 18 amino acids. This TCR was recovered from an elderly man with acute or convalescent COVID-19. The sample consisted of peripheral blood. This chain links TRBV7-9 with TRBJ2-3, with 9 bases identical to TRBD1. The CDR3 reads CASSLRDYRGLNTDTQYF. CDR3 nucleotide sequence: TGTGCCAGCAGCTTAAGAGATTACAGGGGGCTGAACACAGATACGCAGTATTTT.